Below, one T cell receptor (beta chain) is given with its context. The antigen is unknown. This specimen includes other DNA sequences encoding the same CDR3. The data were taken from a study of shared clonotypes between healthy human individuals. Study context: Researchers assigned three CD4 naive, three CD4 memory, two CD8 naive and one CD8 memory plate to each donor.

Notes on the study in general: Expectations were that clonotype sharing among donors would be affected by sequencing depth. What rarefaction showed was incomplete sorted-subset sequencing despite large depth.

The germline CDR1 and CDR2 sequences are SGDLS and YYNGEE. The V segment lost 0 bases and the J segment 2 bases; nucleotides outside the gene matches: 2. The CDR3 runs 15 residues. Here immunoSEQ multiplex PCR was the method, and the copy in TCRdb shows in-frame clones only, minus some. The table has roughly 2,300,000 clones, 92% seen once. Sequenced: naive CD4+ T cells from PBMCs. The subset denotes: CD45RA+ positively selected. The source is a man aged 18-30 years in good health. Some clones in this sample may be carry-over from other donors' samples. This chain connects TRBV9 to TRBJ2-1; 7 nucleotides align to TRBD2. The CDR3 region is CASSVVSGTYNEQFF. The CDR3 coding sequence is TGTGCCAGCAGCGTAGTAAGCGGGACCTACAATGAGCAGTTCTTC. Drawing the rest from reference TRBV9 and TRBJ2-1, the complete variable domain is DSGVTQTPKHLITATGQRVTLRCSPRSGDLSVYWYQQSLDQGLQFLIQYYNGEERAKGNILERFSAQQFPDLHSELNLSSLELGDSALYFCASSVVSGTYNEQFFGPGTRLTVL.